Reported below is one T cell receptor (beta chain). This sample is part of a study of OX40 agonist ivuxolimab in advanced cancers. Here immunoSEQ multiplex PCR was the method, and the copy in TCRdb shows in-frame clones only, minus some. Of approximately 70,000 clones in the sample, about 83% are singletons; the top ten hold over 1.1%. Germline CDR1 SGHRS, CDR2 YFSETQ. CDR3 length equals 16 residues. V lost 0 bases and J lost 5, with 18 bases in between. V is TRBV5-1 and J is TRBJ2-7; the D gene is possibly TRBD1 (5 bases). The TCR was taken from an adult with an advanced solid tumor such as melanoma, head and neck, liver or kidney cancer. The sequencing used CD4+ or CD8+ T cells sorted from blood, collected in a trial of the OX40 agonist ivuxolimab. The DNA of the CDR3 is TGCGCCAGCAGCTTGGCCGGGCAGGGTCCTCCCCACGAGCAGTACTTC. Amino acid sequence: CASSLAGQGPPHEQYF.